This is a list of T cell receptor beta chains from one sample in a study of blood T cell repertoires in COVID-19. Some clones are missing from TCRdb's copy, which holds only in-frame ones; the method was immunoSEQ multiplex PCR. The sample consists of roughly 110,000 clones, about 91% of them appearing once. Material: peripheral blood. These receptors were collected from a man aged 45 to 65 with active or convalescent COVID-19. The CDR3 runs from the conserved cysteine through the conserved F or W. A D gene is named only where the DNA matches it firmly. Clone size, where shown, is once, few, many, or a class for clones that have expanded.

-,TRBD1,TRBJ1-1,TRBV6-5,CASSPHRGRAFF,TGTGCCAGCAGTCCCCATAGGGGGCGAGCTTTCTTT
-,-,TRBJ2-1,TRBV6-5,CASLDGRGYNEQFF,TGTGCCAGCTTGGATGGGCGGGGCTACAATGAGCAGTTCTTC
-,-,TRBJ2-7,TRBV5-8,CASSPSVATYEQYF,TGTGCCAGCAGCCCCTCCGTGGCAACCTACGAGCAGTACTTC
-,-,TRBJ1-1,TRBV28,CASSLDLQGTEAFF,TGTGCCAGCAGTTTGGACCTCCAGGGGACTGAAGCTTTCTTT
-,TRBD1,TRBJ2-1,TRBV2,CASSEGRDRGEGEQFF,TGTGCCAGCAGTGAAGGTCGGGACAGGGGGGAGGGTGAGCAGTTCTTC
-,-,TRBJ1-5,TRBV12-3/TRBV12-4,CASSSTDQPQHF,TGTGCCAGCAGTTCAACGGATCAGCCCCAGCATTTT
-,TRBD1,TRBJ1-2,TRBV6-2/TRBV6-3,CASSLGQGRGYTF,TGTGCCAGCAGTCTTGGACAGGGGAGAGGCTACACCTTC
once,-,TRBJ1-2,TRBV25-1,CASSEVGRYTF,TGTGCCAGCAGTGAAGTGGGCCGGTACACCTTC
once,-,TRBJ1-3,TRBV19,CASSIGRGSGNTIYF,TGTGCCAGTAGTATCGGACGGGGCTCTGGAAACACCATATATTTT
-,-,TRBJ2-7,TRBV25-1,CASSDEAGTEEQYF,TGTGCCAGCAGCGACGAGGCTGGAACCGAAGAGCAGTACTTC
-,TRBD1,TRBJ1-4,TRBV4-1,CASSRQGLSEKLFF,TGCGCCAGCAGCCGACAGGGCTTGAGTGAAAAACTGTTTTTT
-,TRBD1,TRBJ2-1,TRBV30,CAWKSRDRGYNEQFF,TGTGCCTGGAAATCCCGGGACAGGGGCTACAATGAGCAGTTCTTC
-,-,TRBJ2-1,TRBV4-3,CASSQDSRSYNEQFF,TGCGCCAGCAGCCAAGATTCGCGGTCATACAATGAGCAGTTCTTC
-,-,TRBJ1-1,TRBV11-2,CASSLDRDKEAFF,TGTGCCAGCAGCTTAGACCGGGATAAAGAAGCTTTCTTT
many,-,TRBJ1-4,TRBV7-2,CASSQRGGNEKLFF,TGTGCCAGCAGTCAACGTGGGGGGAATGAAAAACTGTTTTTT
once,-,TRBJ1-3,TRBV6-2/TRBV6-3,CASSGGFNTGNTIYF,TGTGCCAGCAGCGGCGGGTTTAACACGGGAAACACCATATATTTT
-,-,TRBJ2-7,TRBV28,CASSLSTRRPPGEQYF,TGTGCCAGCAGTTTATCGACTCGGCGGCCCCCCGGCGAGCAGTACTTC
-,TRBD2,TRBJ2-3,TRBV29-1,CSVEWAGGSTDTQYF,TGCAGCGTTGAGTGGGCGGGAGGTAGCACAGATACGCAGTATTTT
-,-,TRBJ1-4,TRBV19,CASRTGTIEKLFF,TGTGCCAGTAGAACCGGGACAATTGAAAAACTGTTTTTT
-,TRBD2,TRBJ2-3,TRBV19,CASSASTSGGEDTQYF,TGTGCCAGTAGTGCTTCGACTAGCGGAGGGGAGGATACGCAGTATTTT
-,TRBD2,TRBJ2-1,TRBV6-2/TRBV6-3,CASSRLAGGPHEQFF,TGTGCCAGCAGTAGACTAGCGGGAGGGCCACATGAGCAGTTCTTC
-,-,TRBJ1-3,TRBV15,CATSRDGERNTIYF,TGTGCCACCAGCAGAGATGGAGAAAGAAACACCATATATTTT
-,TRBD1,TRBJ2-2,TRBV19,CASSRGQQTGELFF,TGTGCCAGTAGTAGGGGACAGCAAACCGGGGAGCTGTTTTTT
-,TRBD2,TRBJ2-5,TRBV29-1,CSVGSGRIVETQYF,TGCAGCGTTGGCAGCGGGAGGATTGTGGAGACCCAGTACTTC
-,-,TRBJ2-1,TRBV6-2/TRBV6-3,CASSHQQGNNEQFF,TGTGCCAGCAGTCATCAACAGGGTAACAATGAGCAGTTCTTC
-,-,TRBJ1-1,TRBV12-3/TRBV12-4,CASSFEGRAEAFF,TGTGCCAGCAGTTTCGAGGGGAGGGCTGAAGCTTTCTTT
-,TRBD1,TRBJ1-1,TRBV29-1,CSVDRQGNTEAFF,TGCAGCGTGGACAGACAGGGCAACACTGAAGCTTTCTTT
-,TRBD2,TRBJ2-1,TRBV24-1,CATSGRGAGGRSNEQFF,TGTGCCACCAGTGGAAGGGGAGCGGGAGGTAGGAGCAATGAGCAGTTCTTC
-,-,TRBJ1-2,TRBV3-1/TRBV3-2,CASSQDSPTWAGAIYGYTF,TGTGCCAGCAGCCAAGATTCACCTACTTGGGCAGGGGCTATCTATGGCTACACCTTC
-,TRBD1,TRBJ1-3,TRBV6-5,CASTSGQLSGNTIYF,TGTGCCAGCACCTCGGGACAGTTGTCTGGAAACACCATATATTTT
-,-,TRBJ2-7,TRBV3-1/TRBV3-2,CASSQRYGSGYEQYF,TGTGCCAGCAGCCAAAGATACGGGAGCGGGTACGAGCAGTACTTC
few,TRBD2,TRBJ2-5,TRBV18,CASSPRLAEETQYF,TGTGCCAGCTCACCACGACTAGCGGAAGAGACCCAGTACTTC
-,-,TRBJ1-1,TRBV6-2/TRBV6-3,CASRPHRSEAFF,TGTGCCAGCAGGCCTCACAGATCTGAAGCTTTCTTT
-,-,TRBJ2-1,TRBV5-1,CASSDTPTRGEQFF,TGCGCCAGTTCTGACACCCCAACAAGGGGTGAGCAGTTCTTC
-,TRBD1,TRBJ1-3,TRBV7-9,CASSPPTGESGNTIYF,TGTGCCAGCAGCCCGCCGACAGGGGAGAGTGGAAACACCATATATTTT
-,-,TRBJ2-3,TRBV6-5,CASMRGPSTDTQYF,TGTGCCAGCATGCGGGGCCCTAGCACAGATACGCAGTATTTT
-,-,TRBJ1-2,TRBV28,CASTPPGRPLYGYTF,TGTGCCAGCACCCCCCCCGGCAGGCCCCTCTATGGCTACACCTTC
-,TRBD2,TRBJ2-1,TRBV2,CASSDPGLADNEQFF,TGTGCCAGCAGTGACCCGGGACTAGCGGACAATGAGCAGTTCTTC
-,TRBD2,TRBJ2-5,TRBV6-5,CASSSRGRARETQYF,TGTGCCAGCAGTAGCCGCGGGAGGGCCAGGGAGACCCAGTACTTC
-,-,TRBJ2-5,TRBV12-2,CASRLGGQGDQETQYF,TGTGCAAGTCGCTTAGGGGGCCAGGGTGACCAAGAGACCCAGTACTTC
-,-,TRBJ2-7,TRBV6-5,CASSYSIGASSYEQYF,TGTGCCAGCAGTTACTCGATTGGGGCAAGTTCCTACGAGCAGTACTTC
few,TRBD2,TRBJ2-7,TRBV18,CASSASGSNSYEQYF,TGTGCCAGCTCAGCTAGCGGGTCCAACTCCTACGAGCAGTACTTC
-,-,TRBJ1-1,TRBV19,CASRVVGTEAFF,TGTGCCAGTAGAGTGGTCGGCACTGAAGCTTTCTTT
few,-,TRBJ2-3,TRBV10-3,CAISEPRTPTSTDTQYF,TGTGCCATCAGTGAGCCGCGAACTCCCACTAGCACAGATACGCAGTATTTT
-,-,TRBJ1-2,TRBV28,CASREGGANYGYTF,TGTGCCAGCAGGGAAGGGGGAGCTAACTATGGCTACACCTTC
-,-,TRBJ2-5,TRBV5-1,CASLQGLETQYF,TGCGCCAGCTTGCAGGGTCTGGAGACCCAGTACTTC
-,TRBD1,TRBJ1-1,TRBV11-2,CASSPRQGNTEAFF,TGTGCCAGCAGCCCAAGACAGGGGAACACTGAAGCTTTCTTT
-,TRBD1,TRBJ1-2,TRBV11-2,CASSSHTRDRVDGYTF,TGTGCCAGCAGCTCACATACCCGGGACAGGGTTGATGGCTACACCTTC
-,-,TRBJ1-5,TRBV25-1,CASSEWGDQPQHF,TGTGCCAGCAGTGAATGGGGGGATCAGCCCCAGCATTTT
once,-,TRBJ2-2,TRBV18,CASSPPDPGRNTGELFF,TGTGCCAGCTCACCACCGGACCCAGGGCGTAACACCGGGGAGCTGTTTTTT
-,TRBD1,TRBJ1-4,TRBV2,CASRETGLGEKLFF,TGTGCCAGCAGGGAGACAGGGCTGGGTGAAAAACTGTTTTTT
-,TRBD1,TRBJ1-3,TRBV9,CASSVQDRGQVTIYF,TGTGCCAGCAGCGTACAGGACAGGGGGCAGGTCACCATATATTTT
few,TRBD1,TRBJ2-7,TRBV28,CASNSEIRDRVNEQYF,TGTGCCAGCAATTCCGAGATTAGGGACAGGGTCAACGAGCAGTACTTC
-,TRBD1,TRBJ2-7,TRBV30,CAWSPRDRATYEQYF,TGTGCCTGGAGTCCTCGGGACAGGGCAACCTACGAGCAGTACTTC
-,TRBD2,TRBJ2-3,TRBV28,CASSSFTDWLAGGKVTDTQYF,TGTGCCAGCAGTTCTTTCACCGACTGGCTAGCGGGAGGGAAGGTCACAGATACGCAGTATTTT